This T cell receptor beta chain was sequenced for a study of cytomegalovirus exposure and HLA in healthy donors. Sequencing was performed with immunoSEQ multiplex PCR; in TCRdb, only in-frame clones are kept and a portion is missing. The table has approximately 160,000 clones, over 85% seen once. Trimming left V 5 bases short and J 0 bases short, with 5 bases between. CDR1 is SGHAT and CDR2 is FQNNGV in the germline V gene. The CDR3 sequence is 14 residues long. Material for sequencing was PBMCs. The V and J genes are TRBV11-2 and TRBJ2-6; no clear D. The TCR comes from a woman aged 18-29 years in good health and CMV-seropositive. Written as DNA, the CDR3 is TGTGCCAGCAGCCCAGACTCTGGGGCCAACGTCCTGACTTTC. Translation: CASSPDSGANVLTF.